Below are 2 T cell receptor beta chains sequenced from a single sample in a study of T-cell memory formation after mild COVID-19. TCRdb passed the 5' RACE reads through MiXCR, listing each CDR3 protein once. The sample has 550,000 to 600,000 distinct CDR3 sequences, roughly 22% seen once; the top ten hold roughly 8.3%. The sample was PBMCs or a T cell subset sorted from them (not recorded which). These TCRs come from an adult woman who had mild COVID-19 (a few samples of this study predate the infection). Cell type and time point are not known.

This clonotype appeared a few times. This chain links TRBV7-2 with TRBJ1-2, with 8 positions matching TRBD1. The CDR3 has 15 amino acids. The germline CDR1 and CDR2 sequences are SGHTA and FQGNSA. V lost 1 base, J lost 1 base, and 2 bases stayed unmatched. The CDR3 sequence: CASSLGGQVNYGYTF. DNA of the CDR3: TGTGCCAGCAGCTTAGGGGGACAGGTTAACTATGGCTACACCTTC. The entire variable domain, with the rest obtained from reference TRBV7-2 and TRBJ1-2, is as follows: GAGVSQSPSNKVTEKGKDVELRCDPISGHTALYWYRQSLGQGLEFLIYFQGNSAPDKSGLPSDRFSAERTGGSVSTLTIQRTQQEDSAVYLCASSLGGQVNYGYTFGSGTRLTVV.

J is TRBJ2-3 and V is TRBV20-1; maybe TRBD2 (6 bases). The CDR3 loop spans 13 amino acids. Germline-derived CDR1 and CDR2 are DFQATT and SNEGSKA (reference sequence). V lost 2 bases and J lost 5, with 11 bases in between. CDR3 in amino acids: CSARRGLGDTQYF. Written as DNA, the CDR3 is TGCAGTGCTAGACGGGGGTTGGGAGATACGCAGTATTTT.